The clone carrying this T cell receptor beta chain was seen ten or more times. This record belongs to a study of T-cell reconstitution after alpha-beta-depleted transplantation in children. The CDR3 sequence is 12 residues long. V shed 3 bases and J shed 3 bases, with 5 bases lying between them. CDR1 and CDR2 (germline): KGHSH, LQKENI. Construction of the TCRbeta library involved unique molecular identifiers. TCRdb redid the calling of the PCR reads with MiXCR, one entry per CDR3 protein. The sample shows about 300,000 distinct CDR3 sequences, about 9.4% of them seen only once. This sequence originates from a boy less than two years old with acute myeloid leukemia, due to receive a stem cell transplant. This chain uses TRBV18 with TRBJ1-1; D gene uncertain. Source: PBMCs, taken before TCRalphabeta/CD19-depleted stem cell transplant. The CDR3 DNA is TGTGCCAGCTCACCGCGAGACACTGAAGCTTTCTTT. This sequence encodes CASSPRDTEAFF.